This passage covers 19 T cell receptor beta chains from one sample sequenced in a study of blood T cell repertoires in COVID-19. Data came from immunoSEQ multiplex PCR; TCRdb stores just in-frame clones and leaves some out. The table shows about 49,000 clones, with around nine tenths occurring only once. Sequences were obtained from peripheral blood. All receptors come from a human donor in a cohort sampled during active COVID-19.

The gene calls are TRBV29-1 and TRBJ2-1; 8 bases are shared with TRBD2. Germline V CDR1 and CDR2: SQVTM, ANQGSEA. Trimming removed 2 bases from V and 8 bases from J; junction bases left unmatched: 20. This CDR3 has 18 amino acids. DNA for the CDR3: TGCAGCGTTGAATCGGGAAGGCGGGAGGATTACGAGGTGGATGAGCAGTTCTTC. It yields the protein CSVESGRREDYEVDEQFF.

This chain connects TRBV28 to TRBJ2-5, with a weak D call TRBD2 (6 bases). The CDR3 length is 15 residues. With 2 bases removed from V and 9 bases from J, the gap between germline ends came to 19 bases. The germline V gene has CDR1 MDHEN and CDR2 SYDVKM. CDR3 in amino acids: CASSLVLKLPGAQYF. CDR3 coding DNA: TGTGCCAGCAGTTTAGTTTTGAAACTGCCGGGGGCCCAGTACTTC.

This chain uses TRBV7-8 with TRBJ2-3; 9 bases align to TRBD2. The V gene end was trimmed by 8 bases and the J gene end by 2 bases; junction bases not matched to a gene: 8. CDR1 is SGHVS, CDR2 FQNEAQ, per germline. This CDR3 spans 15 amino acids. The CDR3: CASSRLAGPTDTQYF. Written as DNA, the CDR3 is TGTGCCAGCTCCAGGCTAGCGGGGCCCACAGATACGCAGTATTTT.

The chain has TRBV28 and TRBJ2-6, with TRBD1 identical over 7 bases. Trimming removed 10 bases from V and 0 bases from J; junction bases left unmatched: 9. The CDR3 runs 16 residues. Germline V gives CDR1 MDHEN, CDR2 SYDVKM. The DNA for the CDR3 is TGTGCCACCTCGGGACAGTCACTCTCTGGGGCCAACGTCCTGACTTTC. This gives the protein CATSGQSLSGANVLTF.

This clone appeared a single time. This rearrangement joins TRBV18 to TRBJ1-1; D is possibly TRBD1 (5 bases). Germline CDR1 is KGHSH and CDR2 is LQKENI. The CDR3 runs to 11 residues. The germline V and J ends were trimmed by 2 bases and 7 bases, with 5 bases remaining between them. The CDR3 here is CASSPGHEAFF. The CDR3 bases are TGTGCCAGCTCACCAGGACATGAAGCTTTCTTT.

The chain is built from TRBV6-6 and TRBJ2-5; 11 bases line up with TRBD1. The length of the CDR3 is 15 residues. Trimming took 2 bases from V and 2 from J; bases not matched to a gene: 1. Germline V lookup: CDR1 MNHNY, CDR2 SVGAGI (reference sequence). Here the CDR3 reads CASSYGQGAQETQYF. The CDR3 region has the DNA TGTGCCAGCAGTTACGGACAGGGGGCGCAAGAGACCCAGTACTTC.

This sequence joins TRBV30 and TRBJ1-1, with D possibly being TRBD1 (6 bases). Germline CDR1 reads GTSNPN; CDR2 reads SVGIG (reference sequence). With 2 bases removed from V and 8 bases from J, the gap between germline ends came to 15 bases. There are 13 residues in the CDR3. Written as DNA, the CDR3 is TGTGCCTGGAGTACGGGGGGCGGGACCGAAGCTTTCTTT. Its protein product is CAWSTGGGTEAFF.

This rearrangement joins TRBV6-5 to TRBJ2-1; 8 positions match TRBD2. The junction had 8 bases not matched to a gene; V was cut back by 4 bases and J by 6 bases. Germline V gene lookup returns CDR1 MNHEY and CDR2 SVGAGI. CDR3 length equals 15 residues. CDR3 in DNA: TGTGCCAGCAGTTTTCAGGGACTAGTGCTCAATGAGCAGTTCTTC. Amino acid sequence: CASSFQGLVLNEQFF.

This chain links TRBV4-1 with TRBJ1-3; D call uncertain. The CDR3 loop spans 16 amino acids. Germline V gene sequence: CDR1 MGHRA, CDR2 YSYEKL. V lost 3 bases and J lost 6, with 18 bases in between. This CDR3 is CASSQVPSGKVNTIYF. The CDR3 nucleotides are TGCGCCAGCAGCCAGGTCCCCTCCGGGAAAGTAAACACCATATATTTT.

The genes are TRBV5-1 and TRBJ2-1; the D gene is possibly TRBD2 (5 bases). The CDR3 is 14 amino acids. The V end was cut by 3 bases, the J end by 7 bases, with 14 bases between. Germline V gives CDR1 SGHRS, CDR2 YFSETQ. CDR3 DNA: TGCGCCAGCAGCTACGAGGGATCTTGGAATGAGCAGTTCTTC. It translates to CASSYEGSWNEQFF. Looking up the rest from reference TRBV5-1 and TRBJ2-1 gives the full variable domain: KAGVTQTPRYLIKTRGQQVTLSCSPISGHRSVSWYQQTPGQGLQFLFEYFSETQRNKGNFPGRFSGRQFSNSRSEMNVSTLELGDSALYLCASSYEGSWNEQFFGPGTRLTVL.

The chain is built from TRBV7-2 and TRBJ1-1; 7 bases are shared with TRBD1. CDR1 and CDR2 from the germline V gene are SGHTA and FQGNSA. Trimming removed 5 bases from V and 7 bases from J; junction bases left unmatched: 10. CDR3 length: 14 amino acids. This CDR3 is CASSIWDRGGEAFF. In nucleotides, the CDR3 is TGTGCCAGCAGCATTTGGGACAGAGGCGGTGAAGCTTTCTTT.

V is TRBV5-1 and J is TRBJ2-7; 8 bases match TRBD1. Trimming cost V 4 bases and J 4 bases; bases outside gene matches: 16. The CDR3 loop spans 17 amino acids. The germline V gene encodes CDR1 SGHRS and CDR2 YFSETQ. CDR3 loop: CASSPTQLQGESYEQYF. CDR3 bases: TGCGCCAGCAGCCCCACCCAGCTACAGGGGGAGTCATACGAGCAGTACTTC.

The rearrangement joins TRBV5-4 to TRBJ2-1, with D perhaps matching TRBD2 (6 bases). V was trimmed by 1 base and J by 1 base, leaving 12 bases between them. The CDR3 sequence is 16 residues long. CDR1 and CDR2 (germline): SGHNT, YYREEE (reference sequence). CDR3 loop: CASSLSPGESYNEQFF. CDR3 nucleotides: TGTGCCAGCAGCTTGAGCCCGGGGGAATCCTACAATGAGCAGTTCTTC.

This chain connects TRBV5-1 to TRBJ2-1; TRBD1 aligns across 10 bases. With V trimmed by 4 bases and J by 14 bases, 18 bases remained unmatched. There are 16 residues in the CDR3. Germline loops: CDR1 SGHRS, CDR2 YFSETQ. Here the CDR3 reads CASSINRDRGLQRKFF. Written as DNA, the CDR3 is TGCGCCAGCAGCATTAACCGGGACAGGGGTTTACAGAGGAAGTTCTTC.

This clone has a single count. The CDR3 reads CASRLQAFVSYNEQFF. DNA of the CDR3: TGTGCCAGCAGGCTACAGGCTTTTGTCTCCTACAATGAGCAGTTCTTC. V usage is TRBV5-8 and J usage is TRBJ2-1; the D gene is possibly TRBD1 (5 bases). CDR3 length: 16 amino acids. V lost 5 bases and J 0 bases, leaving 15 bases between the germline ends. Germline V gene lookup returns CDR1 SGHTS and CDR2 YDEGEE.

This chain's CDR3 is CASSIGAYYTEAFF. CDR3 sequence (DNA): TGTGCCAGTAGTATAGGGGCCTACTACACTGAAGCTTTCTTT. The genes are TRBV19 and TRBJ1-1; unclear D gene. Trimming left V 1 base short and J 3 bases short, with 9 bases between. This CDR3 region has 14 residues. Germline V gene data show CDR1 as LNHDA and CDR2 as SQIVND (reference sequence). Full variable domain (outside the CDR3, taken from reference TRBV19 and TRBJ1-1): DGGITQSPKYLFRKEGQNVTLSCEQNLNHDAMYWYRQDPGQGLRLIYYSQIVNDFQKGDIAEGYSVSREKKESFPLTVTSAQKNPTAFYLCASSIGAYYTEAFFGQGTRLTVV.

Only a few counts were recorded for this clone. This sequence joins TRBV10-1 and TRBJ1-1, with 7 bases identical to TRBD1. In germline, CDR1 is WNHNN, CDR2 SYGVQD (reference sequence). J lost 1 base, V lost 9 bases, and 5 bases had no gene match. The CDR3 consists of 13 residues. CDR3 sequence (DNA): TGCGCCAGTTCGGACAGGCGGAACACTGAAGCTTTCTTT. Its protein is CASSDRRNTEAFF.

The CDR3 sequence: CASSFGDRDTEAFF. The CDR3 nucleotides are TGCGCCAGCAGCTTTGGTGACAGGGACACTGAAGCTTTCTTT. The J gene is TRBJ1-1, the V gene TRBV5-1; TRBD1 agrees at 7 bases. The length of the CDR3 is 14 residues. V lost 2 bases, J lost 3 bases, and 4 bases stayed unmatched. Germline V CDR1 and CDR2: SGHRS, YFSETQ.

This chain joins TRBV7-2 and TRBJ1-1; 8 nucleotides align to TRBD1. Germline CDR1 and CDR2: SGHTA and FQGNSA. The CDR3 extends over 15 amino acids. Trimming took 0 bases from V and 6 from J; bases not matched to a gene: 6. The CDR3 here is CASSLAQGAFAEAFF. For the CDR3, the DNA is TGTGCCAGCAGCTTAGCGCAGGGGGCCTTCGCTGAAGCTTTCTTT.